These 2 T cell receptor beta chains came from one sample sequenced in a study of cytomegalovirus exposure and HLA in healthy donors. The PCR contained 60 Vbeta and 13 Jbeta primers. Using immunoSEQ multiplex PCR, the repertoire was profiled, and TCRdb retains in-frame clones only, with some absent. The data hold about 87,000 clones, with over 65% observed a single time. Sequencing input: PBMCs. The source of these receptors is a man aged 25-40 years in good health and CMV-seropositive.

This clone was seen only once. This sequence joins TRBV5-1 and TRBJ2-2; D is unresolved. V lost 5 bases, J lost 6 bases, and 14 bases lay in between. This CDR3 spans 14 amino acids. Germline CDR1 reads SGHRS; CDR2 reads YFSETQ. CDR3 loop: CASSVAGSSGELFF. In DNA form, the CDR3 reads TGCGCCAGCAGTGTGGCAGGATCGTCCGGGGAGCTGTTTTTT.

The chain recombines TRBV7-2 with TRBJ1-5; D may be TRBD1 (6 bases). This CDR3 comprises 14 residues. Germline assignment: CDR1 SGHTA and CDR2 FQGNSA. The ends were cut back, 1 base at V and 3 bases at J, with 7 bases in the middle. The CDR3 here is CASSLGTVNQPQHF. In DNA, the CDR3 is TGTGCCAGCAGCTTAGGGACAGTCAATCAGCCCCAGCATTTT.